A single sample is the source of the 4 T cell receptor beta chains below, sequenced in a study of blood T cell repertoires in COVID-19. Sequenced by immunoSEQ multiplex PCR; TCRdb stores in-frame clones only, minus some. The sample lists some 250,000 clones, around 93% occurring once. Sample: PBMCs or T cells enriched from blood (not recorded which). Source of these receptors: a human donor in a cohort exposed to, infected with or recovered from COVID-19 (not recorded which). The donor label of this sample is uncertain.

This chain joins TRBV19 and TRBJ1-1, with TRBD1 matching 10 bases. V lost 6 bases to trimming and J lost 1 base; unmatched junction nucleotides: 8. In germline, CDR1 is LNHDA, CDR2 SQIVND (reference sequence). This CDR3 has 16 amino acids. In DNA, the CDR3 is TGTGCCAGTAGAGGACGACAGGGGGCGCCGAACACTGAAGCTTTCTTT. This translates into CASRGRQGAPNTEAFF.

This clone has a handful of counts. This chain links TRBV2 with TRBJ1-1; 7 bases map to TRBD1. The CDR3 has 17 residues. After removal of 4 bases from V and 0 bases from J, the junction contained 11 bases not matched to a gene. Germline CDR1 and CDR2: SNHLY and FYNNEI. CDR3 protein: CASSVEGARAMNTEAFF. The DNA for the CDR3 is TGTGCCAGCAGTGTCGAGGGGGCGCGGGCCATGAACACTGAAGCTTTCTTT.

A single count supports this clone. The chain couples TRBV20-1 to TRBJ1-2; maybe TRBD1 (5 bases). Germline-derived CDR1 and CDR2 are DFQATT and SNEGSKA (reference sequence). CDR3 length: 11 amino acids. V was shortened by 2 bases and J by 7 bases, with 8 bases between the two germline ends. The CDR3 region is CSARIGGGYTF. The DNA for the CDR3 is TGCAGTGCTAGAATCGGGGGTGGCTACACCTTC.

This chain joins TRBV5-4 and TRBJ2-2, with a tentative D call TRBD1 (5 bases). V was pared by 0 bases and J by 7 bases, with 10 bases between. The CDR3 contains 14 residues. Germline V lookup: CDR1 SGHNT, CDR2 YYREEE (reference sequence). The chain's CDR3 is CASSLEGVGGELFF. The CDR3 coding sequence is TGTGCCAGCAGCTTGGAAGGGGTGGGCGGGGAGCTGTTTTTT.